This TCR beta chain was sequenced for a study of technical replicates of blood from a handful of donors. This CDR3 region has 12 residues. Germline V CDR1 and CDR2: LNHDA, SQIVND (reference sequence). V was clipped by 7 bases and J by 6 bases, with 13 bases between them. Libraries were prepared by immunoSEQ multiplex PCR; TCRdb keeps only in-frame clonotypes and omits some of them. The data hold about 97,000 clones, with roughly 95% observed a single time. V gene TRBV19 combines with J gene TRBJ2-7, with D perhaps TRBD1 (6 bases). This sequence originates from a human donor in good health. What was sequenced was T cells isolated from PBMCs. In DNA form, the CDR3 reads TGTGCCAGTATGGACAGATTCCGCGAGCAGTACTTC. Protein product: CASMDRFREQYF.